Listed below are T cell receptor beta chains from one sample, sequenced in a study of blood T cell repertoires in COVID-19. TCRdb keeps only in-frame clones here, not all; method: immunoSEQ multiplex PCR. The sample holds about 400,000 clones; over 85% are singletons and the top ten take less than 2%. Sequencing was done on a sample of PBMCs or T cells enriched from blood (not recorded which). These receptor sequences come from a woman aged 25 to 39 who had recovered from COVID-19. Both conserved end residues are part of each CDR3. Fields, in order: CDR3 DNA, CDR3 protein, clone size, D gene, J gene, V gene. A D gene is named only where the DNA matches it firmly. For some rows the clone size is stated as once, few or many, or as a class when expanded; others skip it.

DNA: TGCATCGTTTCAGCAGGGTACGGCTACACCTTC
CDR3: CIVSAGYGYTF
size: .
D: .
J: TRBJ1-2
V: TRBV29-1

DNA: TGCGCCAGCAGCTTTGACAGAACAGATACGCAGTATTTT
CDR3: CASSFDRTDTQYF
size: .
D: .
J: TRBJ2-3
V: TRBV5-1

DNA: TGTGCCAGTAGTCCCGCGCCCCATTTACTAGTTTCCCCCCTCTACAATGAGCAGTTCTTC
CDR3: CASSPAPHLLVSPLYNEQFF
size: .
D: .
J: TRBJ2-1
V: TRBV19

DNA: TGTGCCAGCAGCCCCGTAGACAGGGCAAACGAGCAGTACTTC
CDR3: CASSPVDRANEQYF
size: .
D: TRBD1
J: TRBJ2-7
V: TRBV5-6

DNA: TGTGCCAGCAGTGGGGCTAACACCGGGGAGCTGTTTTTT
CDR3: CASSGANTGELFF
size: .
D: .
J: TRBJ2-2
V: TRBV28

DNA: TGTGCCAGCAGCTTAGCAGCACAGGGGGGACAGGCCTATACGCAGTATTTT
CDR3: CASSLAAQGGQAYTQYF
size: .
D: TRBD1
J: TRBJ2-3
V: TRBV7-6

DNA: TGTGCCAGCAGCTTATTTTCAGCGGGAGGTTCCGGGGAGCTGTTTTTT
CDR3: CASSLFSAGGSGELFF
size: .
D: TRBD2
J: TRBJ2-2
V: TRBV7-8

DNA: TGTGCCAGCAGGCAACCAGGAGAGACCCAGTACTTC
CDR3: CASRQPGETQYF
size: once
D: .
J: TRBJ2-5
V: TRBV2

DNA: TGTGCCAGCAGTTACTCCCGGTCCCACGGTTACGAGCAGTACTTC
CDR3: CASSYSRSHGYEQYF
size: .
D: .
J: TRBJ2-7
V: TRBV6-2/TRBV6-3

DNA: TGTGCCAGCAGCCCATGGACAGGCTATAATTCACCCCTCCACTTT
CDR3: CASSPWTGYNSPLHF
size: once
D: TRBD1
J: TRBJ1-6
V: TRBV7-9

DNA: TGTGCCAGCACCTACCCATCTTACAACAATGAGCAGTTCTTC
CDR3: CASTYPSYNNEQFF
size: .
D: .
J: TRBJ2-1
V: TRBV7-9

DNA: TGTGCCAGCAGTTTATCTGGTTTTCAGGGGGCATCCGGGGAGCTGTTTTTT
CDR3: CASSLSGFQGASGELFF
size: .
D: TRBD1
J: TRBJ2-2
V: TRBV27

DNA: TGTGCCAGCAGTTACACTGGACAGGGGAACTACGAGCAGTACTTC
CDR3: CASSYTGQGNYEQYF
size: .
D: TRBD1
J: TRBJ2-7
V: TRBV6-5

DNA: TGCGCCAGCAGCAGTACGACTAGCGTCCCTTCGGACGAGCAGTACTTC
CDR3: CASSSTTSVPSDEQYF
size: .
D: TRBD2
J: TRBJ2-7
V: TRBV5-1

DNA: TGTGCCAGCAGCTTAGATCGAGGGAGCTATGGCTACACCTTC
CDR3: CASSLDRGSYGYTF
size: .
D: .
J: TRBJ1-2
V: TRBV11-2

DNA: TGTGCCACCAGCACCCAAATCGGACAGGGAATGAATGAGCAGTTCTTC
CDR3: CATSTQIGQGMNEQFF
size: once
D: TRBD1
J: TRBJ2-1
V: TRBV15

DNA: TGTGCCAGCAGCGAGGGACAGGGGGCCTATGGCTACACCTTC
CDR3: CASSEGQGAYGYTF
size: .
D: TRBD1
J: TRBJ1-2
V: TRBV9

DNA: TGTGCCACCGAGGGTTGGGCAGATACGCAGTATTTT
CDR3: CATEGWADTQYF
size: .
D: .
J: TRBJ2-3
V: TRBV24-1

DNA: TGTGCCAGCGGAGTAATAGACAGGGGCAATCAGCCCCAGCATTTT
CDR3: CASGVIDRGNQPQHF
size: .
D: TRBD1
J: TRBJ1-5
V: TRBV28

DNA: TGTGCCAGCAGTGTACCCGCAGGGGGAGAGACCCAGTACTTC
CDR3: CASSVPAGGETQYF
size: .
D: TRBD1
J: TRBJ2-5
V: TRBV2

DNA: TGTGCCAGCAGTTTAACCGGACTGTACTATGGCTACACCTTC
CDR3: CASSLTGLYYGYTF
size: .
D: .
J: TRBJ1-2
V: TRBV28

DNA: TGTGCCGGATCCCGGGGACAGGGGTTTAACTATGGCTACACCTTC
CDR3: CAGSRGQGFNYGYTF
size: .
D: TRBD1
J: TRBJ1-2
V: TRBV28

DNA: TGTGCCAGCAGCGTAGGTCACAGCCAAGAGACCCAGTACTTC
CDR3: CASSVGHSQETQYF
size: .
D: .
J: TRBJ2-5
V: TRBV9

DNA: TGTGCCAGCAGCTTGGGGCAGGCTCTAGGAAACACCATATATTTT
CDR3: CASSLGQALGNTIYF
size: once
D: .
J: TRBJ1-3
V: TRBV5-4

DNA: TGTGCCAGCAGCCAAGATTACATGGTTAAACTGTTTTTT
CDR3: CASSQDYMVKLFF
size: few
D: .
J: TRBJ1-4
V: TRBV3-1/TRBV3-2

DNA: TGTGCCAGCAGCGCTCAGACTAGCGGGAGGACAGATACGCAGTATTTT
CDR3: CASSAQTSGRTDTQYF
size: once
D: TRBD2
J: TRBJ2-3
V: TRBV3-1/TRBV3-2

DNA: TGTGCCAGCAGTTCGAACGCGGCTAGTTACTACGAGCAGTACTTC
CDR3: CASSSNAASYYEQYF
size: .
D: .
J: TRBJ2-7
V: TRBV28

DNA: TGTGCCAGCAGTTTATCTACAGGGGACGAGCAGTACTTC
CDR3: CASSLSTGDEQYF
size: .
D: TRBD1
J: TRBJ2-7
V: TRBV12-3/TRBV12-4

DNA: TGTGCCTGGGGGGGGTATCAGTTAGCGGGAGGGCCCATAGTCAGCTCCTACAATGAGCAGTTCTTC
CDR3: CAWGGYQLAGGPIVSSYNEQFF
size: .
D: TRBD2
J: TRBJ2-1
V: TRBV30

DNA: TGCGCCAGCAGCCAATTGGGGACTGATGGCTACACCTTC
CDR3: CASSQLGTDGYTF
size: .
D: .
J: TRBJ1-2
V: TRBV4-3

DNA: TGCAGCGTTGGTGGGTTGGGAGTCGAGCAGTACTTC
CDR3: CSVGGLGVEQYF
size: .
D: .
J: TRBJ2-7
V: TRBV29-1

DNA: TGCGCCAGCAGCTTGGGCCCGGTAGGCAATCAGCCCCAGCATTTT
CDR3: CASSLGPVGNQPQHF
size: .
D: .
J: TRBJ1-5
V: TRBV5-1

DNA: TGTGCCAGTAGCAAATCAACTACGGGTGGCTACACCTTC
CDR3: CASSKSTTGGYTF
size: .
D: .
J: TRBJ1-2
V: TRBV19

DNA: TGCAGTGCCGGACAGGGGAACGAGCAGTACTTC
CDR3: CSAGQGNEQYF
size: .
D: TRBD1
J: TRBJ2-7
V: TRBV20-1

DNA: TGTGCCAGCAGGAGTACAGGGGGCGGGCAGTACTTC
CDR3: CASRSTGGGQYF
size: .
D: TRBD1
J: TRBJ2-7
V: TRBV28

DNA: TGTGCCAGCAGCGCCATGGGAGCCGGGGAGCTGTTTTTT
CDR3: CASSAMGAGELFF
size: .
D: .
J: TRBJ2-2
V: TRBV9

DNA: TGTGCCAGCAGTCGACTAGCGGGAGGAGACAATGAGCAGTTCTTC
CDR3: CASSRLAGGDNEQFF
size: .
D: TRBD2
J: TRBJ2-1
V: TRBV28

DNA: TGTGCCAGCAGCCCCAACCGACTAGCGGGATACAATGAGCAGTTCTTC
CDR3: CASSPNRLAGYNEQFF
size: .
D: TRBD2
J: TRBJ2-1
V: TRBV3-1/TRBV3-2

DNA: TGTGCCAGCGGACAGTCAGCAACTAATGAAAAACTGTTTTTT
CDR3: CASGQSATNEKLFF
size: few
D: .
J: TRBJ1-4
V: TRBV28

DNA: TGTGCCAGCAAAGAGGAAACGAACACCGGGGAGCTGTTTTTT
CDR3: CASKEETNTGELFF
size: .
D: .
J: TRBJ2-2
V: TRBV27

DNA: TGTGCCAGCAGTTCCCCGTATGCAGGTGAGCAGTTCTTC
CDR3: CASSSPYAGEQFF
size: .
D: .
J: TRBJ2-1
V: TRBV28

DNA: TGTGCCAGCAACCCATCTAGACAGGGCTCCTACGAGCAGTACTTC
CDR3: CASNPSRQGSYEQYF
size: .
D: .
J: TRBJ2-7
V: TRBV21-1

DNA: TGTGCCACCAGCAGAGTGGCAGGCGTTAATTCACCCCTCCACTTT
CDR3: CATSRVAGVNSPLHF
size: .
D: .
J: TRBJ1-6
V: TRBV15

DNA: TGTGCCAGCAGGGCTCGACTAGCAGGGTCCTACAATGAGCAGTTCTTC
CDR3: CASRARLAGSYNEQFF
size: .
D: TRBD2
J: TRBJ2-1
V: TRBV27

DNA: TGCGCCAGCAGCCAACTACAGGGGGCAAACGGGGAGCTGTTTTTT
CDR3: CASSQLQGANGELFF
size: .
D: TRBD1
J: TRBJ2-2
V: TRBV4-1

DNA: TGCAGCGCACCCTTGGAGTCCACAGATACGCAGTATTTT
CDR3: CSAPLESTDTQYF
size: .
D: .
J: TRBJ2-3
V: TRBV29-1

DNA: TGTGCCAGCAGCCTTGTCGGGGGGACGGAGGGGTATGGCTACACCTTC
CDR3: CASSLVGGTEGYGYTF
size: .
D: .
J: TRBJ1-2
V: TRBV5-6

DNA: TGTGCCAGCAGGACTAGCGGGATGTCCTACGAGCAGTACTTC
CDR3: CASRTSGMSYEQYF
size: once
D: TRBD2
J: TRBJ2-7
V: TRBV28

DNA: TGTGCCAGCAGTCGAAGGACAGAGTCCTACGAGCAGTACTTC
CDR3: CASSRRTESYEQYF
size: .
D: .
J: TRBJ2-7
V: TRBV27

DNA: TGTGCCAGCAGTCACGGGACAGGGGCCTACAATGAGCAGTTCTTC
CDR3: CASSHGTGAYNEQFF
size: once
D: TRBD1
J: TRBJ2-1
V: TRBV28

DNA: TGTGCCAGCAGCTTAGAGGCGGGCAGGGGCATACGCTACGAGCAGTACTTC
CDR3: CASSLEAGRGIRYEQYF
size: .
D: .
J: TRBJ2-7
V: TRBV7-9

DNA: TGTGCCAGCAGTTTATCCAGGGGGGAAAAACTGTTTTTT
CDR3: CASSLSRGEKLFF
size: .
D: TRBD1
J: TRBJ1-4
V: TRBV28

DNA: TGTGCCAGCAGCTTACGCGGGGCGCAAACCGGGGAGCTGTTTTTT
CDR3: CASSLRGAQTGELFF
size: .
D: .
J: TRBJ2-2
V: TRBV7-9

DNA: TGTGCCAGCAGCATCCCGACAGCAATTAATTCACCCCTCCACTTT
CDR3: CASSIPTAINSPLHF
size: .
D: .
J: TRBJ1-6
V: TRBV7-2

DNA: TGTGCCAGCAGCCTCGACAGTAACGAAGAGACCCAGTACTTC
CDR3: CASSLDSNEETQYF
size: .
D: .
J: TRBJ2-5
V: TRBV3-1/TRBV3-2